A selection of T cell receptor beta chains follows, all from one sample in a study of shared clonotypes between healthy human individuals. Clones were sequenced by immunoSEQ multiplex PCR, and TCRdb holds only the in-frame ones, with some missing. This table holds approximately 1,500,000 clones, 95% to 97% found once. Sequencing input: naive CD4+ T cells sorted from blood. These receptor sequences come from a man aged 25-45 years in good health. Both conserved end residues are part of each CDR3. D genes are given only for firm matches. Size tells how often a clone was seen (once, few, many) or the class of an expanded clone, and some rows leave it out.

J | V | D | size | CDR3 | DNA
TRBJ2-1 | TRBV19 | TRBD2 | . | CASSISGLAGGTVYNEQFF | TGTGCCAGTAGTATTTCGGGACTAGCGGGAGGGACCGTCTACAATGAGCAGTTCTTC
TRBJ1-3 | TRBV9 | . | . | CASSVDGTSGNTIYF | TGTGCCAGCAGCGTTGACGGAACCTCTGGAAACACCATATATTTT
TRBJ1-5 | TRBV15 | . | . | CATSRFPSNQPQHF | TGTGCCACCAGCAGATTTCCTAGCAATCAGCCCCAGCATTTT
TRBJ2-3 | TRBV18 | . | . | CASSPRVSTDTQYF | TGTGCCAGCTCACCGAGAGTGAGCACAGATACGCAGTATTTT
TRBJ2-7 | TRBV7-8 | . | . | CASSLSRERISYEQYF | TGTGCCAGCAGCTTATCTCGGGAGCGTATTTCCTACGAGCAGTACTTC
TRBJ2-1 | TRBV7-7 | TRBD2 | . | CASSLTSGSFNEQFF | TGTGCTAGCAGCTTGACTAGCGGGAGTTTCAATGAGCAGTTCTTC
TRBJ1-5 | TRBV5-1 | . | . | CASSLISGDQPQHF | TGCGCCAGCAGCTTAATCTCAGGGGATCAGCCCCAGCATTTT
TRBJ1-1 | TRBV5-6 | . | . | CASSLFRSGVPLKAFF | TGTGCCAGCAGCTTGTTCCGTTCAGGGGTTCCTCTGAAAGCTTTCTTT
TRBJ1-2 | TRBV28 | TRBD1 | . | CASSAGTVYIPNYGYTF | TGTGCCAGCAGTGCCGGGACAGTCTATATCCCTAACTATGGCTACACCTTC
TRBJ1-4 | TRBV5-1 | TRBD1 | once | CASSRDRAEEKLFF | TGCGCCAGCAGCCGGGACAGGGCTGAGGAAAAACTGTTTTTT
TRBJ2-7 | TRBV6-1 | TRBD2 | . | CASNRGLAQYEQYF | TGTGCCAGCAACAGGGGACTAGCCCAGTACGAGCAGTACTTC
TRBJ2-7 | TRBV15 | TRBD2 | . | CATSTSGSSYEQYF | TGTGCCACCAGCACTAGCGGGAGCTCCTACGAGCAGTACTTC
TRBJ2-3 | TRBV29-1 | . | once | CSVGGVVTDTQYF | TGCAGCGTCGGTGGGGTGGTGACAGATACGCAGTATTTT
TRBJ2-3 | TRBV19 | TRBD2 | . | CASRAIGGGTDTQYF | TGTGCCAGTAGGGCCATCGGGGGGGGCACAGATACGCAGTATTTT
TRBJ1-1 | TRBV6-6 | . | . | CASKRRRDVNTEAFF | TGTGCCAGCAAGAGGCGGAGGGACGTGAACACTGAAGCTTTCTTT
TRBJ1-4 | TRBV5-6 | TRBD1 | . | CASSSTTRGLDEKLFF | TGTGCCAGCAGCTCCACTACAAGGGGGCTTGATGAAAAACTGTTTTTT
TRBJ1-1 | TRBV11-2 | . | . | CASSLVFVSEAFF | TGTGCCAGCAGCTTAGTTTTCGTAAGTGAAGCTTTCTTT
TRBJ1-4 | TRBV6-1 | TRBD1 | . | CASSETGLANEKLFF | TGTGCCAGCAGTGAGACAGGGCTCGCTAATGAAAAACTGTTTTTT
TRBJ1-1 | TRBV7-2 | TRBD1 | . | CASRLTGGTEAFF | TGTGCCAGCAGGCTAACAGGGGGCACTGAAGCTTTCTTT
TRBJ1-1 | TRBV7-2 | . | . | CASSLEQDTEAFF | TGTGCCAGCAGCTTAGAACAGGACACTGAAGCTTTCTTT
TRBJ2-7 | TRBV19 | . | . | CASSRTATTYEQYF | TGTGCCAGTAGTAGAACAGCGACGACCTACGAGCAGTACTTC
TRBJ2-3 | TRBV27 | . | . | CASSVGLSTDTQYF | TGTGCCAGCAGCGTAGGACTGAGCACAGATACGCAGTATTTT
TRBJ2-7 | TRBV6-1 | TRBD1 | . | CASQNTGGSFF | TGTGCCAGCCAAAATACAGGGGGTTCCTTCTTC
TRBJ2-7 | TRBV7-2 | TRBD2 | . | CASSLTSGRPYEQYF | TGTGCCAGCAGCCTGACTAGCGGAAGGCCCTACGAGCAGTACTTC
TRBJ2-3 | TRBV11-1 | . | . | CASSLDSAQYF | TGTGCCAGCAGCTTAGATAGCGCGCAGTATTTT
TRBJ2-7 | TRBV5-1 | TRBD2 | . | CASSLGSSGEYEQYF | TGCGCCAGCAGCTTGGGCTCTAGCGGAGAATACGAGCAGTACTTC
TRBJ2-7 | TRBV18 | . | . | CASSLGLRTYEQYF | TGTGCCAGCTCACTCGGACTCCGGACCTACGAGCAGTACTTC
TRBJ2-3 | TRBV5-6 | . | . | CASSLALVGNTQYF | TGTGCCAGCAGCTTGGCCCTAGTGGGGAATACGCAGTATTTT
TRBJ1-5 | TRBV28 | . | . | CAIPFLRYNQPQHF | TGTGCCATACCCTTTTTACGGTACAATCAGCCCCAGCATTTT
TRBJ2-1 | TRBV25-1 | . | . | CASSDVRGTNYNEQFF | TGTGCCAGCAGTGATGTTAGGGGAACCAACTACAATGAGCAGTTCTTC
TRBJ2-7 | TRBV18 | . | . | CASSSRQAANEQYF | TGTGCCAGCTCATCGAGACAGGCCGCTAACGAGCAGTACTTC
TRBJ2-7 | TRBV5-1 | . | . | CASSLRTADYEQYF | TGCGCCAGCAGCTTGAGGACAGCCGACTACGAGCAGTACTTC
TRBJ2-5 | TRBV7-9 | . | . | CASSLLSVGRTVETQYF | TGTGCCAGCAGCTTATTAAGTGTGGGACGAACGGTCGAGACCCAGTACTTC
TRBJ2-7 | TRBV18 | . | . | CASSPDNTYEQYF | TGTGCCAGCTCACCCGACAATACCTACGAGCAGTACTTC
TRBJ1-1 | TRBV7-8 | . | . | CASSLVQHMNTEAFF | TGTGCCAGCAGCTTAGTACAACACATGAACACTGAAGCTTTCTTT
TRBJ2-3 | TRBV14 | . | . | CASSQDRLSTDTQYF | TGTGCCAGCAGCCAAGATCGACTCAGCACAGATACGCAGTATTTT
TRBJ1-1 | TRBV7-2 | . | . | CASSLVAGNTEAFF | TGTGCCAGCAGCTTAGTGGCAGGAAACACTGAAGCTTTCTTT
TRBJ2-3 | TRBV2 | TRBD2 | . | CASTGTSGKGTDTQYF | TGTGCCAGCACGGGGACTAGCGGGAAAGGGACAGATACGCAGTATTTT
TRBJ1-4 | TRBV2 | . | once | CASSARTTNEKLFF | TGTGCCAGCAGCGCCCGGACTACTAATGAAAAACTGTTTTTT
TRBJ1-3 | TRBV6-1 | . | . | CASSEEWGDTIYF | TGTGCCAGCAGTGAAGAGTGGGGAGACACCATATATTTT
TRBJ2-3 | TRBV11-2 | . | . | CASSFFSVVRQEEGATQYF | TGTGCCAGCAGCTTCTTTTCTGTCGTCAGGCAAGAAGAAGGGGCTACGCAGTATTTT
TRBJ2-5 | TRBV5-1 | . | once | CASSFGTPPQETQYF | TGCGCCAGCAGCTTCGGGACTCCCCCGCAAGAGACCCAGTACTTC
TRBJ2-5 | TRBV7-8 | . | . | CASSLTGLVTQYF | TGTGCCAGCAGCTTGACAGGTTTGGTGACCCAGTACTTC
TRBJ2-1 | TRBV5-1 | TRBD2 | . | CASTLRGTSGESRLDTFF | TGCGCCAGCACCCTGAGGGGGACTAGCGGGGAATCACGACTGGATACGTTCTTC
TRBJ2-7 | TRBV7-9 | TRBD1 | . | CASSFRTGGSYEQYF | TGTGCCAGCAGCTTCCGGACAGGGGGCTCCTACGAGCAGTACTTC
TRBJ1-1 | TRBV29-1 | . | . | CSVETRALGTEAFF | TGCAGCGTTGAAACGAGAGCCCTTGGCACTGAAGCTTTCTTT
TRBJ2-1 | TRBV5-1 | . | . | CASSLSVYAYNEQFF | TGCGCCAGCAGCTTGAGTGTCTACGCGTACAATGAGCAGTTCTTC
TRBJ2-4 | TRBV9 | . | few | CASSVGLAKNIQYF | TGTGCCAGCAGCGTTGGGCTAGCCAAAAACATTCAGTACTTC
TRBJ1-1 | TRBV7-2 | . | . | CASSLRPSTEAFF | TGTGCCAGCAGCTTAAGGCCCAGCACTGAAGCTTTCTTT
TRBJ2-7 | TRBV5-1 | TRBD1 | . | CASSLEAGDRAAYEQYF | TGCGCCAGCAGCTTGGAGGCGGGGGACAGGGCCGCCTACGAGCAGTACTTC
TRBJ2-2 | TRBV7-9 | TRBD1 | . | CAKGTGGPGELFF | TGTGCCAAGGGGACAGGCGGGCCCGGGGAGCTGTTTTTT
TRBJ2-6 | TRBV28 | . | . | CAAQTGSSGANVLTF | TGTGCCGCACAGACAGGAAGCTCTGGGGCCAACGTCCTGACTTTC
TRBJ2-3 | TRBV15 | TRBD1 | . | CATSRPGQGARAQYF | TGTGCCACCAGCAGACCGGGACAGGGGGCACGGGCGCAGTATTTT